This T cell receptor (beta chain) was observed in a study of cytomegalovirus exposure and HLA in healthy donors (dated by TCRdb to 2016 to 2017). The study in broad terms: An earlier analysis of about 560 of the donors reported approximately 300 Gb of sequence data and 95 million to 140 million unique TCR beta sequences obtained from about 200 million T cells. Approximately 300 gigabases of sequencing data and tens of millions of unique TCR sequences made up an early release that covered approximately 620 HLA-typed donors. Of the roughly 400 genotyped donors, 81% were placed in the genetic ancestry cluster associated with self-reported Caucasian donors. The study was designed to test whether signatures of past pathogen exposure could be identified by cataloging public T cell receptors. The study profiled the T cell repertoires of about 720 subjects by immunosequencing and related them to cytomegalovirus serostatus. Besides the first cohort of some 670 subjects, a separate validation cohort made up of some 110 different subjects was used. To predict cytomegalovirus infection status, the study brought together high-throughput TCR immunosequencing, statistical association of individual TCRs with disease status, and machine learning. A later analysis re-analyzed previously published TCR beta repertoires from 666 donors and added high-resolution HLA genotyping to study TCR occurrence patterns. Rather than using new phenotypic data, the later analysis identified candidate immune exposures from TCR beta sequences and from how often those sequences occurred across donors. An earlier analysis of 450 to 750 of the donors used high-throughput TCR beta sequencing to judge whether each TCR beta V gene segment behaved as functional or pseudogenic. Donor age, sex, ethnicity and CMV serostatus were compiled alongside the repertoire data. A later genetic analysis used genome-wide SNP genotypes for about 60% of the roughly 700 donors, treating that subset as a discovery cohort. Every discovery cohort repertoire had been produced on one sequencing platform. HLA typing included class I and class II loci at four-digit resolution. The number of typed donors differed by locus: about 629-630 for A, B, C, DRB1 and DQB1; some 500 for DQA1; fewer than 610 for DPA1; and 400 to 480 for DPB1. Roughly 5 DR-DQ haplotypes were treated as single units for association and clustering because of strong linkage in the cohort. Across 300 to 400 genotyped donors of the cohort, an average of about 250,000 unique TCR beta nucleotide sequences per donor were sequenced, and approximately 19% of those sequences were non-productive. On the study overall, not on this receptor specifically: An earlier analysis of around 500 of the donors showed that most TCR beta V segments appeared in productive rearrangements either about 87% or about 30% of the time, which broadly matched IMGT annotations. HLA typing was unavailable for some donors at each locus, so association tests used only the typed subset. A further reported finding was that TCR beta sequences accurately predicted the HLA-A and HLA-B alleles for most subjects in the first cohort. Three of the identified cytomegalovirus-associated TCR beta chains were confirmed in vitro to be specific for cytomegalovirus antigens. The cohort was sequenced for TCR beta chains only, and without alpha or paired-chain data the features that could be detected were limited. The classifier was reported to diagnose cytomegalovirus status with high specificity and sensitivity in both the original and validation cohorts. Compared with equally common non-associated chains, HLA-associated TCR beta chains in a later analysis were more clonally expanded and had lower generation probabilities. An association between a missense DCLRE1C variant and V-gene and J-gene trimming of TCR beta chains was found in a later genetic analysis and replicated in an independent cohort. Specific HLA alleles were associated with 15,000 to 20,000 TCR beta sequences at a false discovery rate of 0.05 in a later analysis. In a later analysis, the rate of TCR association differed among HLA loci, with DRB1 alleles having the most associated TCRs and HLA-C alleles having the fewest. While some public TCRs were present in many individuals, most TCR sequences turned up only very rarely across donors. Some IMGT-functional V segments, including TRBV6-2 and TRBV6-3, could not be distinguished by the 87-base-pair reads and were therefore excluded. Roughly uniform sequencing depth across donors was assumed in presence/absence analyses, although this assumption may not hold. Linkage disequilibrium might explain the correlated functional status among segregating V segments, but an unknown experimental factor could not be ruled out. For the cohort, immune exposure information was limited to CMV serostatus. In the study, some 180 TCR beta chains were listed as associated with cytomegalovirus. A later genetic analysis reported fewer N-insertions in productive TCRs among donors in an Asian-associated ancestry cluster than the roughly 640-donor mean. Over 15 rarely observed V segments, including chromosome 9 orphons, were excluded from the earlier analysis of about 610 of the donors because counts were too low. In a later analysis, several top co-occurrence clusters were reported to appear linked to parvovirus B19, influenza, CMV and Epstein-Barr virus. A cluster of highly shared sequence variants was judged likely to be a technical artifact of the sequencing pipeline. According to a later analysis, most CMV-associated TCR beta chains appeared to be HLA-restricted, and the HLA associations seemed to be driven largely by CMV exposure. When HLA alleles, especially DR and DQ, strongly co-occurred, TCR associations were difficult to assign to individual alleles. The authors suggested that the approach could potentially be extended to other disease states and immunological phenotypes.

In total, roughly 670 healthy bone marrow donors made up the cohort. All cohort members were sampled while nominally healthy, although unrecorded immune exposures were likely present. Of the 666 cohort members, just under 300 had a positive CMV serostatus and about 350 had a negative one, while no CMV serostatus was recorded for the donor. Each donor provided a peripheral blood sample, and peripheral blood mononuclear cells were used for TCR beta sequencing. The Qiagen DNeasy Blood Extraction Kit was used to extract genomic DNA from the blood cell samples. Reading the germline V gene gives CDR1 SGHRS and CDR2 YFSETQ. The CDR3 sequence holds 15 residues, the cysteine and phenylalanine included. The retained sequence is limited to the CDR3, 45 bases, with the frame set at the first base. Between the V and J ends, shortened by 6 bases and 3 bases respectively, the junction contains 18 bases. On this clone itself: It lacks a known antigen. No base qualities exist here, and no much larger clone lies one base off it.

Preparation of the library involved the immunoSEQ multiplex PCR assay. The multiplex PCR relied on a mix of 60 forward primers for TCR Vbeta segments and 13 reverse primers for TCR Jbeta segments. The CDR3 region of rearranged TCR beta genes was amplified from genomic DNA by a multiplex PCR assay. Amplified TCR beta libraries were sequenced as 87-base-pair reads on the Illumina HiSeq System. Per the original workflow: A later analysis counted some 80 million unique TCR beta chains across the 500 to 850 repertoires, and approximately 11 million of these chains were shared by at least two donors. Raw reads were error-corrected and collapsed into unique sequences with a nearest-neighbor algorithm that merged closely related sequences to remove PCR and sequencing errors. CDR3 sequences were aligned to IMGT reference sequences to assign V, D and J gene segments. For a sequence to be retained, a match of at least six nucleotides was required to both a V gene segment and a J gene segment. Rearrangements were called productive when the CDR3 lacked stop codons and stayed in frame with V and J; all others were non-productive. CDR3 was defined by IMGT convention, running from the second conserved V-encoded cysteine to the conserved J-encoded phenylalanine. The earlier analysis of fewer than 750 of the donors excluded sequences that lacked an unambiguous match to a single V gene segment. An earlier analysis of a few hundred of the donors classified V segments as functional when productive rearrangements were above 56.7% and as segregating when the standard deviation between donors was above 5%. A statistical classification framework was built for diagnosing cytomegalovirus status from the catalog of TCR beta chain sequences. In a later analysis, V and J genes were assigned by comparing TCR nucleotide sequences against IMGT/GENE-DB human TR gene sequences. In a later analysis, CDR3 sequences and most-parsimonious VDJ recombination scenarios were assigned using the TCRdist pipeline. In a later analysis, every TCR beta chain was defined by the combination of its CDR3 amino acid sequence and its V-gene family, and reads without a unique V-gene family were dropped. As a way to deal with suspected cross-contamination and a sequencing artifact, a later analysis dropped roughly 600 nucleotide sequences that were highly shared and had low generation probability. A later analysis calculated a clonal expansion index for each public chain from normalized within-repertoire ranks of inferred template counts. Generation probabilities in a later analysis came from a VDJ recombination model fitted to out-of-frame rearrangements, and those results were checked against IGoR. In a later analysis, TCR-TCR, TCR-HLA and TCR-CMV co-occurrence was scored with hypergeometric tests, and a repertoire-size bias correction was applied to TCR pairs. False discovery rates were estimated in a later analysis by permuting HLA or CMV assignments 20 times. In a later analysis, co-occurring TCRs were grouped with DBSCAN, and TCRdist sequence similarity was added when clustering was performed within HLA-allele-positive subsets. Co-occurrence clustering excluded repertoires with fewer than 30,000 or more than 120,000 public chains, plus five with anomalous nucleotide sharing. Not all clones reach the TCRdb copy of this immuneACCESS table, which keeps in-frame sequences only. Checked studies attribute under half of the gap to unresolved V genes and leave the rest unexplained. V, J and clone size reflect that table, while D and trimming were determined from the DNA. Across this sample there are 130,000 to 150,000 clones, with around 72% seen only once. The top ten constitute 13% to 15% of the sample.

Sequencing used PBMCs. This clonotype originated in a human donor in good health. In this chain, TRBV5-1 is recombined with TRBJ1-2; the D region possibly corresponds to TRBD1 (6 bases align). The DNA sequence is given as TGCGCCAGCACCCTCTGGGGACAAGGCCACTATGGCTACACCTTC. It translates as CASTLWGQGHYGYTF.